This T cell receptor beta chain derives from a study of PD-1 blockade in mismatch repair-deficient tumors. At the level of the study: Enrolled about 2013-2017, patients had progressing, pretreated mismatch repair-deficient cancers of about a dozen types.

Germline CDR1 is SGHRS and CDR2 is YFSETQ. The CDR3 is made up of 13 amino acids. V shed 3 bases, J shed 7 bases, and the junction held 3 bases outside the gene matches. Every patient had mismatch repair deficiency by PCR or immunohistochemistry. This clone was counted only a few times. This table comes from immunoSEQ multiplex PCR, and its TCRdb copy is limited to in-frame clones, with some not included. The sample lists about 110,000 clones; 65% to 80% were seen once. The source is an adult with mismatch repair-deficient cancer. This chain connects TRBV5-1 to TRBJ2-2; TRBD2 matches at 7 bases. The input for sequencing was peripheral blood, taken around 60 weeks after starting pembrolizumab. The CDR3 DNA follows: TGCGCCAGCAGCTGGGACTACGGCGGGGAGCTGTTTTTT. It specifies CASSWDYGGELFF.